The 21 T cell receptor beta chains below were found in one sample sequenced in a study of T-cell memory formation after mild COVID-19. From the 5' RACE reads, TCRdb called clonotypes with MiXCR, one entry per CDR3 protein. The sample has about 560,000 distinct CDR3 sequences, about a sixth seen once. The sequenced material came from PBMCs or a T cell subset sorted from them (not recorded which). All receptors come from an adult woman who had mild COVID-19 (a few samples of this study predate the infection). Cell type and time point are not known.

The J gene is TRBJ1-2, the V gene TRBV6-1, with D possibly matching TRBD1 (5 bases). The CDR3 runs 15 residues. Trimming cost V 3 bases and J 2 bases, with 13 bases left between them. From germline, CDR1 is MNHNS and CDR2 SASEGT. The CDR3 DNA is TGTGCCAGCAGTGATACGACAGACTGGAACTATGGCTACACCTTC. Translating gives CASSDTTDWNYGYTF.

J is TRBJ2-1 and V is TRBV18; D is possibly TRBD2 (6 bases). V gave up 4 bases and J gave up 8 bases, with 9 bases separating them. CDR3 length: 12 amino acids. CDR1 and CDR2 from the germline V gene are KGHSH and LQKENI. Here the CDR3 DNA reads TGTGCCAGCTCACGGACGGGGGATGAGCAGTTCTTC. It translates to CASSRTGDEQFF. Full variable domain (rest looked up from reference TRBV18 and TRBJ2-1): NAGVMQNPRHLVRRRGQEARLRCSPMKGHSHVYWYRQLPEEGLKFMVYLQKENIIDESGMPKERFSAEFPKEGPSILRIQQVVRGDSAAYFCASSRTGDEQFFGPGTRLTVL.

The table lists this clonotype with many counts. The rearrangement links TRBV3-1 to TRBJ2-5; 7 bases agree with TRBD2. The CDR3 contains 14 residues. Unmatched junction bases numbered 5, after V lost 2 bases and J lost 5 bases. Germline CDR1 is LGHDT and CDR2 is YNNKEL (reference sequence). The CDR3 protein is CASSQTGGGETQYF. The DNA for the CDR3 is TGTGCCAGCAGCCAAACGGGGGGAGGGGAGACCCAGTACTTC.

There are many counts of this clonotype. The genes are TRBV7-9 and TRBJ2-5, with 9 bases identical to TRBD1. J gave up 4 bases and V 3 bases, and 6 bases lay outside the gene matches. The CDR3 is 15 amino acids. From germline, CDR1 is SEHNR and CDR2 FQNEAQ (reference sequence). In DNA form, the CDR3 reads TGTGCCAGCAGCTTTGGACAGGGGTTGCTAGAGACCCAGTACTTC. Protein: CASSFGQGLLETQYF.

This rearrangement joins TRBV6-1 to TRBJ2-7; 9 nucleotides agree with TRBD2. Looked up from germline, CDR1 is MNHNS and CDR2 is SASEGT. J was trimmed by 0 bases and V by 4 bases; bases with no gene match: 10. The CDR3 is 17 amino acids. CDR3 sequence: CASSGSSGTRISYEQYF. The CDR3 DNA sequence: TGTGCCAGCAGTGGCTCTAGCGGGACAAGAATCTCCTACGAGCAGTACTTC.

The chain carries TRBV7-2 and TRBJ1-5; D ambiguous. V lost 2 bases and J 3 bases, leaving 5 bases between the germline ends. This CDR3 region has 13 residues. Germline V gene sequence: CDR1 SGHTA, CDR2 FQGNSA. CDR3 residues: CASSLSYNQPQHF. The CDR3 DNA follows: TGTGCCAGCAGCTTATCTTACAATCAGCCCCAGCATTTT. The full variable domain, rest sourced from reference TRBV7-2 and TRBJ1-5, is GAGVSQSPSNKVTEKGKDVELRCDPISGHTALYWYRQSLGQGLEFLIYFQGNSAPDKSGLPSDRFSAERTGGSVSTLTIQRTQQEDSAVYLCASSLSYNQPQHFGDGTRLSIL.

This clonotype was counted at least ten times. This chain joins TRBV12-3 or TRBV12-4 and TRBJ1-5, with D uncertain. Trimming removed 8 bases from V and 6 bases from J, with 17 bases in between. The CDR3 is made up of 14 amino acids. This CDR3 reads CASARSGDTQPQHF. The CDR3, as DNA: TGTGCCAGCGCTCGATCCGGGGATACTCAGCCCCAGCATTTT.

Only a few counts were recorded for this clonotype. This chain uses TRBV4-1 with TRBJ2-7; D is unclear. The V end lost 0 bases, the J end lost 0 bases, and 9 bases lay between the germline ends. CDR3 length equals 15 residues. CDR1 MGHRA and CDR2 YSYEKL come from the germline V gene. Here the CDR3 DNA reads TGCGCCAGCAGCCAAGAAGGTGGGATCTCCTACGAGCAGTACTTC. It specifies CASSQEGGISYEQYF.

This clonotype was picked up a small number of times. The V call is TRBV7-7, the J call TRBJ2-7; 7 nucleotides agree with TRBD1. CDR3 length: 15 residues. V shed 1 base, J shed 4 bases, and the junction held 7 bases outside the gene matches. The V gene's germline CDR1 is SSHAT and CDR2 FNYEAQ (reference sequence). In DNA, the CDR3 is TGTGCCAGCAGCTTAGGAGTAGGGGACAGATACGAGCAGTACTTC. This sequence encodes CASSLGVGDRYEQYF.

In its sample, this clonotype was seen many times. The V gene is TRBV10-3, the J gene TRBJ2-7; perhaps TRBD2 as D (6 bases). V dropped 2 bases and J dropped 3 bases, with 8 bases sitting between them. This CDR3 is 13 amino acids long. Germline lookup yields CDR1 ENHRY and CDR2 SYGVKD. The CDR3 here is CAISELGGYEQYF. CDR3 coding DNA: TGTGCCATCAGTGAGCTGGGGGGCTACGAGCAGTACTTC.

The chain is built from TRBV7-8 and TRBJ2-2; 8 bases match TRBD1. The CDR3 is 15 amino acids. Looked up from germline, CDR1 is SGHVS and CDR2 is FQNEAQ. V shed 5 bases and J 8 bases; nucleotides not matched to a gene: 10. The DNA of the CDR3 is TGTGCCAGCAGCCCCGGGACAGGAGCTTTGGGGGAGCTGTTTTTT. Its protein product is CASSPGTGALGELFF.

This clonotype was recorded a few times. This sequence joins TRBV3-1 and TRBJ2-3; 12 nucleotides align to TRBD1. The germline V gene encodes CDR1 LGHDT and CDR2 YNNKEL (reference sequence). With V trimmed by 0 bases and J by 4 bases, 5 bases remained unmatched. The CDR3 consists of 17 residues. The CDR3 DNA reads TGTGCCAGCAGCCAAGATGGGACAGGGGGCTTGTCAGATACGCAGTATTTT. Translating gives CASSQDGTGGLSDTQYF.

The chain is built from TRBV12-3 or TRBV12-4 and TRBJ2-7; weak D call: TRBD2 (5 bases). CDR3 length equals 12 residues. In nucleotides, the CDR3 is TGTGTCCGACCTAGCCGGGGCTACGAGCAGTACTTC. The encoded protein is CVRPSRGYEQYF.

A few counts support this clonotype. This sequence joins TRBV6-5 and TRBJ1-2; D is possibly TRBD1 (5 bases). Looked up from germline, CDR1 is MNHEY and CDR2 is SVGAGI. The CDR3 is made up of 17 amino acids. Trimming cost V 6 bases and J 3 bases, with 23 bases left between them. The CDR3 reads CASSQLIAGTDYYGYTF. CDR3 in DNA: TGTGCCAGCAGCCAACTCATCGCAGGGACCGATTACTATGGCTACACCTTC.

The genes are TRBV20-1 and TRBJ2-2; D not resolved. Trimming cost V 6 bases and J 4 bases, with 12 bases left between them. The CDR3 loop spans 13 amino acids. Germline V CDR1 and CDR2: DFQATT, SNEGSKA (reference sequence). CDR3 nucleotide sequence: TGCAGTGCCAGCCCGGCGGCCACCGGGGAGCTGTTTTTT. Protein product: CSASPAATGELFF.

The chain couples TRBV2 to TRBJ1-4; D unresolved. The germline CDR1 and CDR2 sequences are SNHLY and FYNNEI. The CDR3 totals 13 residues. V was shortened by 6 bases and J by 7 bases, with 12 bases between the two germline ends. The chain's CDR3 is CASSATWREKLFF. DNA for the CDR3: TGTGCCAGCAGCGCGACCTGGCGTGAAAAACTGTTTTTT.

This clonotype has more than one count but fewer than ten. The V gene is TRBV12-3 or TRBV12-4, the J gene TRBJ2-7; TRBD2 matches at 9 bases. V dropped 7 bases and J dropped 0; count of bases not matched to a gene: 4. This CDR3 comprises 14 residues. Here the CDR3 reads CASTASGNSYEQYF. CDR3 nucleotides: TGTGCCAGCACCGCTAGCGGGAACTCCTACGAGCAGTACTTC.

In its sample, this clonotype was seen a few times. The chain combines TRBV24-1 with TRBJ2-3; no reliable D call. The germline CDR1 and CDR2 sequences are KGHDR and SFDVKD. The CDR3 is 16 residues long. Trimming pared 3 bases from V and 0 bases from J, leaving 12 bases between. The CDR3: CATSDKKSPSTDTQYF. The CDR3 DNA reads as TGTGCCACCAGTGATAAGAAATCCCCTAGCACAGATACGCAGTATTTT.

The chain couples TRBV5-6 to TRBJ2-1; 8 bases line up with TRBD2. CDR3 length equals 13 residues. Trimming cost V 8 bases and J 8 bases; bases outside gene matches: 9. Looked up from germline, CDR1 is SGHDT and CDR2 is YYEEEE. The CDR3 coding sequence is TGTGCCAGTTGGACTGCGGGGGGCGATGAGCAGTTCTTC. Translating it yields CASWTAGGDEQFF.

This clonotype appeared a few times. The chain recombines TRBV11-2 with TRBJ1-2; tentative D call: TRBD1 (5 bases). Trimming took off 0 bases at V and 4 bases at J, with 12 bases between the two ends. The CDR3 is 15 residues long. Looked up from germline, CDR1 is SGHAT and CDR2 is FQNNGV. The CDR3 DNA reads TGTGCCAGCAGCTTAGATAACGTCAGGGTCTATGGCTACACCTTC. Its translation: CASSLDNVRVYGYTF. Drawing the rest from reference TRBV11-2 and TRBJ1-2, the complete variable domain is EAGVAQSPRYKIIEKRQSVAFWCNPISGHATLYWYQQILGQGPKLLIQFQNNGVVDDSQLPKDRFSAERLKGVDSTLKIQPAKLEDSAVYLCASSLDNVRVYGYTFGSGTRLTVV.

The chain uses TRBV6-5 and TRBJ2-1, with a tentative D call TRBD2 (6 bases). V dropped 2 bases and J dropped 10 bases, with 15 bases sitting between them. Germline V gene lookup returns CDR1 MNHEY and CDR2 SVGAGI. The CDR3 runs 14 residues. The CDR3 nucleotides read TGTGCCAGCAGTTACCCGGGGGTAAGGGGAGAGCAGTTCTTC. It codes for CASSYPGVRGEQFF.